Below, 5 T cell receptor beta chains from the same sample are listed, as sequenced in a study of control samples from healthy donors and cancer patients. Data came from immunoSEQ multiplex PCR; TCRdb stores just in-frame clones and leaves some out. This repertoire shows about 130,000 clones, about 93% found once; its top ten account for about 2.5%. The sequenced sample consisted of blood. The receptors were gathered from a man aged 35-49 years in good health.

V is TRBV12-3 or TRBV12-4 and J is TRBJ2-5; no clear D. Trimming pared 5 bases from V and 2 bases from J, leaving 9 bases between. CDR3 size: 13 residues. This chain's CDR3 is CASSPRVQETQYF. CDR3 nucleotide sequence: TGTGCCAGCAGTCCCCGGGTACAAGAGACCCAGTACTTC.

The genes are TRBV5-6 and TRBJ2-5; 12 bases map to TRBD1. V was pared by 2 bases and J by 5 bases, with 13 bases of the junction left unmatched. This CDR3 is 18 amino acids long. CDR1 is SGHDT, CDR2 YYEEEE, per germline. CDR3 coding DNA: TGTGCCAGCAGCTTTGGCCGGGACAGGGGGCGACGGGGCGAGACCCAGTACTTC. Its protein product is CASSFGRDRGRRGETQYF.

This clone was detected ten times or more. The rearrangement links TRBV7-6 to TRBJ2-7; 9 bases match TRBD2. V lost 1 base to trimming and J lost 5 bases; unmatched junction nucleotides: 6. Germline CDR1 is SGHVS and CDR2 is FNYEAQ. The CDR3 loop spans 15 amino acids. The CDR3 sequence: CASSLVRGGRHEQYF. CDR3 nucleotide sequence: TGTGCCAGCAGCTTAGTGCGGGGGGGCCGCCACGAGCAGTACTTC.

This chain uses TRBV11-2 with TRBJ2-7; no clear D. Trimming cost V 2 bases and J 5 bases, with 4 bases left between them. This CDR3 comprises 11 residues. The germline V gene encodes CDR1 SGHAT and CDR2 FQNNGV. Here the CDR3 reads CASSLNHEQYF. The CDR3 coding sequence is TGTGCCAGCAGCTTAAACCACGAGCAGTACTTC. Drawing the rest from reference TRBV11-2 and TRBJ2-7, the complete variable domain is EAGVAQSPRYKIIEKRQSVAFWCNPISGHATLYWYQQILGQGPKLLIQFQNNGVVDDSQLPKDRFSAERLKGVDSTLKIQPAKLEDSAVYLCASSLNHEQYFGPGTRLTVT.

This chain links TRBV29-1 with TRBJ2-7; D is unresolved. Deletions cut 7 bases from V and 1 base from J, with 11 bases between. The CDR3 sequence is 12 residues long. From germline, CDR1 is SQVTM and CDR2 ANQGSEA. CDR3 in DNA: TGCAGCGCGAGAGACGCGTCCTACGAGCAGTACTTC. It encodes CSARDASYEQYF.